In this sample, the clone carrying this T cell receptor beta chain turned up many times. The antigen is not known. The time point here: pre-sensitization, week 0. As to treatment: therapeutic diphenylcyclopropenone sensitization with weekly scalp DPC. The record originates from a study of human T cells and chemical hapten exposure. Overall study findings and caveats: The number of TCRs over 1 in 1000 frequency stayed unchanged after DPC.

V trimming: 5 bases; J trimming: 4 bases; junction bases outside the gene matches: 8. From germline, CDR1 is SNHLY and CDR2 FYNNEI. The CDR3 is 15 amino acids. Individual cDNA molecules (in the library) carried attached unique molecular identifiers. Via MiXCR, TCRdb re-called the RACE reads, giving one row per CDR3 protein. The repertoire includes around 56,000 distinct CDR3 sequences, more than 8% of them detected once, and roughly 9.1% sits in the top ten. The source of this sequence is a man aged 35 to 55 with alopecia areata. Some clones in this sample may be carry-over from other donors' samples. The material sequenced was whole blood, taken in connection with sensitization to the hapten diphenylcyclopropenone (DPC). This sequence joins TRBV2 and TRBJ2-1, with TRBD2 matching 7 bases. CDR3 sequence: CASSKTGGRYNEQFF. The CDR3 nucleotides read TGTGCCAGCAGTAAAACGGGAGGCCGATACAATGAGCAGTTCTTC. Together with reference TRBV2 and TRBJ2-1, the CDR3 gives the full variable domain: EPEVTQTPSHQVTQMGQEVILRCVPISNHLYFYWYRQILGQKVEFLVSFYNNEISEKSEIFDDQFSVERPDGSNFTLKIRSTKLEDSAMYFCASSKTGGRYNEQFFGPGTRLTVL.